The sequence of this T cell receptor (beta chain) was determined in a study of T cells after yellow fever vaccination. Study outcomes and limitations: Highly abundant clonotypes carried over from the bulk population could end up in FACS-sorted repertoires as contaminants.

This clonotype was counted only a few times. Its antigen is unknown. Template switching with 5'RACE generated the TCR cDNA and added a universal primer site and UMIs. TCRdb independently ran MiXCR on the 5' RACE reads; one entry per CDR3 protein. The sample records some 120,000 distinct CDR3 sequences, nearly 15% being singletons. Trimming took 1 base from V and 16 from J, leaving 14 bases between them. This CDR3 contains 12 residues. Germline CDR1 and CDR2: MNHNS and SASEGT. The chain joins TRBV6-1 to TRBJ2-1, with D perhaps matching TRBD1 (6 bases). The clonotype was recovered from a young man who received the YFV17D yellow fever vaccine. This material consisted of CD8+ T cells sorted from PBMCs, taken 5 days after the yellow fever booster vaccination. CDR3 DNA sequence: TGTGCCAGCAGTGAAGAGGGGGTAAACGACTTCTTC. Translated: CASSEEGVNDFF.